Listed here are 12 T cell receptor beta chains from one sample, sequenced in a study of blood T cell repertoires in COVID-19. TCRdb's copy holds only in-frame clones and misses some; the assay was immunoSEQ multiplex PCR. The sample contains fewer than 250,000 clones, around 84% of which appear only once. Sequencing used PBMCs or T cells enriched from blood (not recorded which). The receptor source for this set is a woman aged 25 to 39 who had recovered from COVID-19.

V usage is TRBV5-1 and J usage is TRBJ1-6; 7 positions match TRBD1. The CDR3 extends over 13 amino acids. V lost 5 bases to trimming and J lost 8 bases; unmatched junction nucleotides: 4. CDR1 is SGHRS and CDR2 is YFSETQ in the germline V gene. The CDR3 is CASRGTVDSPLHF. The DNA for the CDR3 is TGCGCCAGCAGGGGGACAGTGGATTCACCCCTCCACTTT.

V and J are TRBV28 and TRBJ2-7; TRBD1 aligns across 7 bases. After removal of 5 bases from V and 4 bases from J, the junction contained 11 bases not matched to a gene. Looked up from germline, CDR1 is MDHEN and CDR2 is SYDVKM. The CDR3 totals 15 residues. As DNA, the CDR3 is TGTGCCAGCAGTCGAGGGGGCTCTGACCTTTACGAGCAGTACTTC. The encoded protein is CASSRGGSDLYEQYF.

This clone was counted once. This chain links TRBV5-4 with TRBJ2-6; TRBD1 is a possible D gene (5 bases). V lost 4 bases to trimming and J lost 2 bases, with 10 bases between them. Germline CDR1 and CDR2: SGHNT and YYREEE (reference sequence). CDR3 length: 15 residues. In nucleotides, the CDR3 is TGTGCCAGCAGCGCTCACAGGCCTGGGGCCAACGTCCTGACTTTC. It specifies CASSAHRPGANVLTF.

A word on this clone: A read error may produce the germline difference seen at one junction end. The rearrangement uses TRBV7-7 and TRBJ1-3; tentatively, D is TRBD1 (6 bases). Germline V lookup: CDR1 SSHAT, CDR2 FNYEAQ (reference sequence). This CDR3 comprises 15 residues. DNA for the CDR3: TGTGCTAGCAGCTTAGAAGGGACACCTGGAAACACCATATATTTT. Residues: CASSLEGTPGNTIYF.

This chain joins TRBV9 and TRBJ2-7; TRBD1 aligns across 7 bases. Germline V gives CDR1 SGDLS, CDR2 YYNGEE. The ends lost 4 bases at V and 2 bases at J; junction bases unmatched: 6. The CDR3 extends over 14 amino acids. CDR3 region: CASSPRTGPYEQYF. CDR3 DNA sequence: TGTGCCAGCAGCCCCCGGACAGGTCCCTACGAGCAGTACTTC.

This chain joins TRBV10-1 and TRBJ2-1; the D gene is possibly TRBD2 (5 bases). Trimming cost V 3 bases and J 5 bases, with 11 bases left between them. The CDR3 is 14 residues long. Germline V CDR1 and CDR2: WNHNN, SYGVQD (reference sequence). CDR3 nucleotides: TGCGCCAGCAGTGAAGGGCGGGCGCACAATGAGCAGTTCTTC. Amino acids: CASSEGRAHNEQFF.

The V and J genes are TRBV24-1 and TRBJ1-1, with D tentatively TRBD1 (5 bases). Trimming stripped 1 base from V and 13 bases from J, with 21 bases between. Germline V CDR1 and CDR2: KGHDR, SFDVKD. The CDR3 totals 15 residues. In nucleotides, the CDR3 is TGTGCCACCAGTGATTTCGGGCTTCGTCATGGGGGGATTTTCTTT. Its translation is CATSDFGLRHGGIFF.

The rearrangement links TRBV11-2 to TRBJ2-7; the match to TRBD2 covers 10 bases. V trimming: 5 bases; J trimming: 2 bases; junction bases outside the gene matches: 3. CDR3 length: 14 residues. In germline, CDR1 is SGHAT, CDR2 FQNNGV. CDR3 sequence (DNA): TGTGCCAGCAGCCCCAGCGGGAGGGCCTACGAGCAGTACTTC. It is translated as CASSPSGRAYEQYF.

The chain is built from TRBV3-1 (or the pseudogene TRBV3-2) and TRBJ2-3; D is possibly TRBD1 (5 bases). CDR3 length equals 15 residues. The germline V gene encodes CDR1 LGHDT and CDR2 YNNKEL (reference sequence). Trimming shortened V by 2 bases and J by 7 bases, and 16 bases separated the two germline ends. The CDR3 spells CASSQSPQGGYTQYF. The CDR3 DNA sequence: TGTGCCAGCAGCCAATCGCCGCAGGGCGGATATACGCAGTATTTT.

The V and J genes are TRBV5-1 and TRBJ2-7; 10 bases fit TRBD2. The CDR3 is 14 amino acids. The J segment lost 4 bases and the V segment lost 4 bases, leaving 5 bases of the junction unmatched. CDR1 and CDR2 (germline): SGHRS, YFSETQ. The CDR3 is CASSLPTSGYEQYF. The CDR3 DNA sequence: TGCGCCAGCAGCCTCCCGACTAGCGGGTACGAGCAGTACTTC.

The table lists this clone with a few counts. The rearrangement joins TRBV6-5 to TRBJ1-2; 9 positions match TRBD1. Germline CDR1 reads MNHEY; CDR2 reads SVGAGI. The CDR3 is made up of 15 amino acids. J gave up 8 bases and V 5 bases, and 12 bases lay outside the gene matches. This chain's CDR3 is CASSPLETGGGGYTF. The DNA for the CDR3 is TGTGCCAGCAGTCCTCTGGAGACAGGGGGTGGCGGCTACACCTTC.

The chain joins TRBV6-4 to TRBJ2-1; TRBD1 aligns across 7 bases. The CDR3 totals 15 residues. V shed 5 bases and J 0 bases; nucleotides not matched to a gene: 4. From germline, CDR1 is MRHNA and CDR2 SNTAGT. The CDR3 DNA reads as TGTGCCAGCAGTAGACAGGGAAGCTCCTACAATGAGCAGTTCTTC. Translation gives CASSRQGSSYNEQFF.